Presented here are 4 T cell receptor beta chains from one specimen sequenced in a study of CD8+CD57+ T cells in acquired aplastic anemia. An expansion of CD8+CD57+ cells by flow cytometry had been shown in patients chosen for sequencing. CDR3 and TCR beta VDJ profiling relied on genomic DNA as the template. TCRdb called the reads again in MiXCR, with one record for every CDR3 protein. This repertoire shows 150,000 to 200,000 distinct CDR3 sequences, roughly 48% found once; its top ten account for under 1.2%. Sequenced: sorted CD4+, CD8+, or CD8+CD57+ T cells (not recorded which) from PBMCs. The receptors stem from a human donor with aplastic anemia.

The table lists this clonotype with many counts. The chain recombines TRBV5-1 with TRBJ2-5; D is undetermined. CDR3 size: 13 residues. Trimming stripped 4 bases from V and 5 bases from J, with 12 bases between. In germline, CDR1 is SGHRS, CDR2 YFSETQ. CDR3 loop: CASSPGRMETQYF. The CDR3 DNA is TGCGCCAGCAGCCCTGGACGTATGGAGACCCAGTACTTC.

The chain employs TRBV15 and TRBJ1-1, with D unresolved. The CDR3 is 12 amino acids. Deletions cut 7 bases from V and 4 bases from J, with 10 bases between. Per the germline V gene, CDR1 is LNHNV and CDR2 is YYDKDF (reference sequence). The CDR3 reads CATTLIGTEAFF. Written as DNA, the CDR3 is TGTGCCACCACCCTAATTGGCACTGAAGCTTTCTTT. Together with reference TRBV15 and TRBJ1-1, the CDR3 gives the full variable domain: DAMVIQNPRYQVTQFGKPVTLSCSQTLNHNVMYWYQQKSSQAPKLLFHYYDKDFNNEADTPDNFQSRRPNTSFCFLDIRSPGLGDTAMYLCATTLIGTEAFFGQGTRLTVV.

This clonotype was recorded many times. This sequence joins TRBV7-2 and TRBJ1-5; TRBD1 might be the D (5 bases). The V and J ends lost 1 base and 0 bases respectively, with 7 bases between them. This CDR3 contains 15 residues. Per the germline V gene, CDR1 is SGHTA and CDR2 is FQGNSA. The CDR3 region has the DNA TGTGCCAGCAGCTTAGGGGGGTCTAGCAATCAGCCCCAGCATTTT. Translation gives CASSLGGSSNQPQHF.

V usage is TRBV15 and J usage is TRBJ2-3, with 14 bases that match TRBD2. The CDR3 extends over 16 amino acids. Unmatched junction bases numbered 4, after V lost 0 bases and J lost 8 bases. From germline, CDR1 is LNHNV and CDR2 YYDKDF (reference sequence). This chain's CDR3 is CATSRETSGRAGTQYF. CDR3 bases: TGTGCCACCAGCAGAGAGACTAGCGGGAGGGCGGGTACGCAGTATTTT. Together with reference TRBV15 and TRBJ2-3, the CDR3 gives the full variable domain: DAMVIQNPRYQVTQFGKPVTLSCSQTLNHNVMYWYQQKSSQAPKLLFHYYDKDFNNEADTPDNFQSRRPNTSFCFLDIRSPGLGDTAMYLCATSRETSGRAGTQYFGPGTRLTVL.